The 31 T cell receptor beta chains presented below share a single source sample, sequenced in a study of cytomegalovirus exposure and HLA in healthy donors (dated by TCRdb to about 2017). The library was prepared using the immunoSEQ multiplex PCR assay. TCRdb took this table from immuneACCESS and kept in-frame rearrangements with V and J called. Such tables lack part of the clones; where checked against another copy, unresolved V genes explain under half of the gap, and the rest is unexplained. The sample includes under 350,000 clones, with approximately 83% observed a single time. Approximately 1% of the sample rests with the top ten. The specimen sequenced was PBMCs. The receptor source for this set is a woman aged 18-30 years in good health and CMV-seronegative.

V gene TRBV10-3 combines with J gene TRBJ1-2; 7 bases agree with TRBD1. The germline gives CDR1 ENHRY, CDR2 SYGVKD. This CDR3 has 16 amino acids. J was trimmed by 2 bases and V by 7 bases; bases with no gene match: 13. As DNA, the CDR3 is TGTGCCATCACGTCCCCGCAGGGGGATGGAAACTATGGCTACACCTTC. This encodes CAITSPQGDGNYGYTF.

The genes are TRBV4-1 and TRBJ2-3, with D hard to call. The CDR3 has 17 amino acids. V was trimmed by 2 bases and J by 5 bases, leaving 20 bases between them. In germline, CDR1 is MGHRA, CDR2 YSYEKL. CDR3 in amino acids: CASSQLLAHTVGDTQYF. DNA of the CDR3: TGCGCCAGCAGCCAACTGTTAGCCCATACGGTAGGAGATACGCAGTATTTT.

This chain connects TRBV29-1 to TRBJ2-1; 8 nucleotides line up with TRBD1. Per the germline V gene, CDR1 is SQVTM and CDR2 is ANQGSEA. The CDR3 loop spans 18 amino acids. V was pared by 3 bases and J by 3 bases, with 16 bases of the junction left unmatched. This CDR3 is CSVDNFRGRGTFYNEQFF. CDR3 coding DNA: TGCAGCGTTGACAACTTCAGGGGGCGAGGAACCTTCTACAATGAGCAGTTCTTC.

The CDR3 reads CASSYGQDYTYGYTF. DNA for the CDR3: TGTGCCAGCAGTTACGGGCAGGACTACACCTATGGCTACACCTTC. The J gene is TRBJ1-2, the V gene TRBV6-5, with D unclear. CDR1 MNHEY and CDR2 SVGAGI come from the germline V gene. The CDR3 spans 15 residues. V lost 2 bases and J 4 bases, leaving 14 bases between the germline ends.

This chain joins TRBV4-1 and TRBJ2-1; maybe TRBD1 (6 bases). This CDR3 is 14 amino acids long. Germline CDR1 reads MGHRA; CDR2 reads YSYEKL. Trimming took off 1 base at V and 4 bases at J, with 8 bases between the two ends. The CDR3 region is CASSQGQAYNEQFF. The CDR3 region has the DNA TGCGCCAGCAGCCAAGGACAGGCGTACAATGAGCAGTTCTTC.

This clone has a handful of counts. The genes are TRBV18 and TRBJ1-6, with 8 nucleotides matching TRBD1. CDR1 is KGHSH and CDR2 is LQKENI in the germline V gene. This CDR3 contains 15 residues. Trimming removed 5 bases from V and 13 bases from J; junction bases left unmatched: 13. The CDR3 DNA is TGTGCCAGCTCAGTAGGACAGGGTTCTAAGGTGCCCCTCCACTTT. This codes for CASSVGQGSKVPLHF.

This chain links TRBV7-2 with TRBJ1-1, with 12 nucleotides matching TRBD1. The CDR3 runs 16 residues. The trim removed 1 base at V and 6 bases at J, leaving 6 bases unmatched. CDR1 and CDR2 (germline): SGHTA, FQGNSA. Written as DNA, the CDR3 is TGTGCCAGCAGCTTAGGTCCCGGGACAGGGGGCCCTGAAGCTTTCTTT. It codes for CASSLGPGTGGPEAFF.

The chain is built from TRBV29-1 and TRBJ2-3, with TRBD2 identical over 14 bases. The CDR3 length is 14 residues. In germline, CDR1 is SQVTM, CDR2 ANQGSEA. Trimming cost V 8 bases and J 3 bases; bases outside gene matches: 4. The DNA for the CDR3 is TGCAGCCAGACTAGCGGGAGGGCTACAGATACGCAGTATTTT. Its protein product is CSQTSGRATDTQYF.

V gene TRBV7-9 combines with J gene TRBJ1-2; no reliable D call. V lost 7 bases and J lost 2, with 14 bases in between. The V gene's germline CDR1 is SEHNR and CDR2 FQNEAQ (reference sequence). This CDR3 is built from 14 residues. DNA of the CDR3: TGTGCCAGCACCCCGGTTAGCAGCAACTATGGCTACACCTTC. This gives the protein CASTPVSSNYGYTF.

The J gene is TRBJ1-5, the V gene TRBV28; tentatively, D is TRBD1 (5 bases). Germline V gene data show CDR1 as MDHEN and CDR2 as SYDVKM. The V gene lost 2 bases and the J gene lost 0 bases, with 8 bases spanning the gap. The CDR3 extends over 15 amino acids. CDR3 amino acids: CASSLRQYSNQPQHF. CDR3 bases: TGTGCCAGCAGTTTACGACAGTATAGCAATCAGCCCCAGCATTTT.

This sequence joins TRBV5-4 and TRBJ2-1, with D maybe TRBD2 (6 bases). The CDR3 totals 16 residues. CDR1 and CDR2 from the germline V gene are SGHNT and YYREEE (reference sequence). The V end was cut by 4 bases, the J end by 0 bases, with 14 bases between. The CDR3 coding sequence is TGTGCCAGCAGCGGCGAGCGGAGGGGCTCCTACAATGAGCAGTTCTTC. This encodes CASSGERRGSYNEQFF.

The chain joins TRBV5-6 to TRBJ2-1, with TRBD1 matching 9 bases. The V gene end was trimmed by 3 bases and the J gene end by 9 bases; junction bases not matched to a gene: 4. The CDR3 runs 13 residues. Germline CDR1 and CDR2: SGHDT and YYEEEE. The CDR3 is CASSSTGGREQFF. DNA for the CDR3: TGTGCCAGCAGCTCGACAGGGGGGCGTGAGCAGTTCTTC.

The chain carries TRBV9 and TRBJ1-1; D remains unclear. The CDR3 is 14 amino acids. Germline CDR1 SGDLS, CDR2 YYNGEE. The germline V and J ends were trimmed by 0 bases and 4 bases, with 10 bases remaining between them. The CDR3 loop is CASSVEVMATEAFF. In DNA, the CDR3 is TGTGCCAGCAGCGTAGAAGTAATGGCCACTGAAGCTTTCTTT.

The DNA for the CDR3 is TGCGCCAGCAGCTTGAATGGAGGGCACGAGCAGTACTTC. Translation gives CASSLNGGHEQYF. V is TRBV5-1 and J is TRBJ2-7; TRBD2 might be the D (6 bases). CDR1 and CDR2 (germline): SGHRS, YFSETQ. Trimming left V 1 base short and J 5 bases short, with 10 bases between. The CDR3 is 13 residues long.

The rearrangement joins TRBV19 to TRBJ1-2; 7 nucleotides line up with TRBD1. This CDR3 spans 15 amino acids. J lost 0 bases, V lost 3 bases, and 4 bases had no gene match. Germline V gives CDR1 LNHDA, CDR2 SQIVND (reference sequence). DNA of the CDR3: TGTGCCAGTAGTATTGGGACAGCCGCTAACTATGGCTACACCTTC. It is translated as CASSIGTAANYGYTF.

The gene calls are TRBV29-1 and TRBJ2-7, with 7 bases aligning to TRBD1. CDR1 SQVTM and CDR2 ANQGSEA come from the germline V gene. Trimming cost V 6 bases and J 0 bases; bases outside gene matches: 8. The CDR3 runs to 14 residues. This chain's CDR3 is CSVNRGQSSYEQYF. In DNA, the CDR3 is TGCAGCGTGAATAGGGGGCAGAGCTCCTACGAGCAGTACTTC.

This chain uses TRBV9 with TRBJ2-1, with D uncertain. Germline V gene lookup returns CDR1 SGDLS and CDR2 YYNGEE. The V end lost 4 bases, the J end lost 9 bases, and 8 bases lay between the germline ends. The CDR3 covers 11 residues. DNA for the CDR3: TGTGCCAGCAGCCCCTTTAGTGAGCAGTTCTTC. This gives the protein CASSPFSEQFF. Full variable domain (remainder filled in from reference TRBV9 and TRBJ2-1): DSGVTQTPKHLITATGQRVTLRCSPRSGDLSVYWYQQSLDQGLQFLIQYYNGEERAKGNILERFSAQQFPDLHSELNLSSLELGDSALYFCASSPFSEQFFGPGTRLTVL.

The chain links TRBV30 to TRBJ2-3; TRBD1 might be the D (7 bases). Germline V gene sequence: CDR1 GTSNPN, CDR2 SVGIG (reference sequence). The V end lost 2 bases, the J end lost 6 bases, and 18 bases lay between the germline ends. The CDR3 covers 15 residues. In DNA form, the CDR3 reads TGTGCCTGGAGTAATCAGGGGGGAGAAGTCGATACGCAGTATTTT. Its protein product is CAWSNQGGEVDTQYF.

The V gene is TRBV4-1, the J gene TRBJ1-5; weak D call: TRBD1 (6 bases). This CDR3 is 14 amino acids long. The ends were cut back, 0 bases at V and 8 bases at J, with 11 bases in the middle. Germline CDR1 and CDR2: MGHRA and YSYEKL. The CDR3 sequence is CASSQEGGVEPQHF. CDR3 DNA sequence: TGCGCCAGCAGCCAAGAAGGGGGAGTGGAGCCCCAGCATTTT.

The rearrangement uses TRBV4-1 and TRBJ1-4, with 9 bases fitting TRBD1. CDR1 is MGHRA, CDR2 YSYEKL, per germline. The trim removed 3 bases at V and 7 bases at J, leaving 6 bases unmatched. The CDR3 length is 15 residues. DNA for the CDR3: TGCGCCAGCAGCCAGGCACAGGGGGCTCGTGAAAAACTGTTTTTT. Translating gives CASSQAQGAREKLFF.

This clone was seen a few times. A junction boundary mismatches the germline segment, possibly from a read error. V usage is TRBV6-5 and J usage is TRBJ2-7, with TRBD2 matching 7 bases. CDR1 MNHEY and CDR2 SVGAGI come from the germline V gene. The CDR3 has 15 residues. This CDR3 reads CASSYTYSLGLVPLF. CDR3 DNA: TGTGCCAGCAGTTACACCTACTCCCTCGGACTAGTTCCCTTATTC.

The J gene is TRBJ1-2, the V gene TRBV27; 7 nucleotides match TRBD1. The CDR3 length is 16 residues. J lost 0 bases, V lost 5 bases, and 9 bases had no gene match. Germline V gene data show CDR1 as MNHEY and CDR2 as SMNVEV (reference sequence). The CDR3 DNA reads as TGTGCCAGCAGTCCGACCGTCGGGACAGCTAACTATGGCTACACCTTC. Its protein product is CASSPTVGTANYGYTF.

V usage is TRBV5-8 and J usage is TRBJ1-5; no reliable D call. The V end was cut by 5 bases, the J end by 3 bases, with 15 bases between. Germline V gene sequence: CDR1 SGHTS, CDR2 YDEGEE. This CDR3 has 15 amino acids. CDR3 sequence reads: CASSPGLVLNQPQHF. CDR3 coding DNA: TGTGCCAGCAGTCCAGGACTAGTCCTCAATCAGCCCCAGCATTTT. The full variable domain, rest sourced from reference TRBV5-8 and TRBJ1-5, is EAGVTQSPTHLIKTRGQQATLRCSPISGHTSVYWYQQALGLGLQFLLWYDEGEERNRGNFPPRFSGRQFPNYSSELNVNALELEDSALYLCASSPGLVLNQPQHFGDGTRLSIL.

The chain joins TRBV27 to TRBJ1-5, with a possible D match to TRBD1 (5 bases). The V end lost 4 bases, the J end lost 2 bases, and 18 bases lay between the germline ends. Germline V gene data show CDR1 as MNHEY and CDR2 as SMNVEV (reference sequence). CDR3 length: 17 amino acids. CDR3 amino acids: CASSYSTQVPGNQPQHF. Written as DNA, the CDR3 is TGTGCCAGCAGTTACTCAACACAGGTTCCGGGCAATCAGCCCCAGCATTTT.

The chain joins TRBV10-3 to TRBJ1-2; 7 bases are a match to TRBD1. After removal of 2 bases from V and 7 bases from J, the junction contained 10 bases not matched to a gene. The CDR3 is 15 amino acids. Germline V gene sequence: CDR1 ENHRY, CDR2 SYGVKD. The CDR3 DNA is TGTGCCATCAGTGAGAGCCCCCCCGACAGGGCTGGCTACACCTTC. Its protein product is CAISESPPDRAGYTF.

The chain is built from TRBV29-1 and TRBJ2-3; unclear D gene. The V gene lost 3 bases and the J gene lost 4 bases, with 8 bases spanning the gap. The CDR3 sequence is 12 residues long. From germline, CDR1 is SQVTM and CDR2 ANQGSEA. CDR3 residues: CSVDLEPDTQYF. For the CDR3, the DNA is TGCAGCGTTGACCTCGAGCCAGATACGCAGTATTTT.

CDR3 DNA sequence: TGTGCCAGCAGCCTGACAGGGTACCGGGAGCTGTTTTTT. This translates into CASSLTGYRELFF. The chain joins TRBV7-2 to TRBJ2-2, with 7 bases matching TRBD1. Germline values: CDR1 SGHTA, CDR2 FQGNSA. CDR3 size: 13 residues. V shed 5 bases and J 9 bases; nucleotides not matched to a gene: 6.

V and J are TRBV5-8 and TRBJ2-7, with D maybe TRBD1 (5 bases). Germline V gives CDR1 SGHTS, CDR2 YDEGEE. CDR3 length equals 14 residues. V lost 3 bases and J lost 6, with 16 bases in between. CDR3 sequence (DNA): TGTGCCAGCAGCTCTGGGGCCCCGGGTGGCGAGCAGTACTTC. This translates into CASSSGAPGGEQYF.

V gene TRBV5-1 combines with J gene TRBJ2-7, with TRBD2 identical over 7 bases. Germline CDR1 is SGHRS and CDR2 is YFSETQ. J gave up 1 base and V 1 base, and 5 bases lay outside the gene matches. The length of the CDR3 is 15 residues. The CDR3 loop reads CASSLSGKTSYEQYF. In nucleotides, the CDR3 is TGCGCCAGCAGCTTGAGCGGGAAGACTTCCTACGAGCAGTACTTC. The whole variable domain, remainder taken from reference TRBV5-1 and TRBJ2-7, is KAGVTQTPRYLIKTRGQQVTLSCSPISGHRSVSWYQQTPGQGLQFLFEYFSETQRNKGNFPGRFSGRQFSNSRSEMNVSTLELGDSALYLCASSLSGKTSYEQYFGPGTRLTVT.

This chain connects TRBV6-1 to TRBJ1-5; possible D gene TRBD1, 5 bases. V was trimmed by 4 bases and J by 1 base, leaving 11 bases between them. This CDR3 region has 15 residues. Germline V gives CDR1 MNHNS, CDR2 SASEGT. DNA of the CDR3: TGTGCCAGCAGTGGGGGGGTGGTGAGCAATCAGCCCCAGCATTTT. This gives the protein CASSGGVVSNQPQHF.

The sample holds one count of this clone. The chain links TRBV5-1 to TRBJ1-6; TRBD1 agrees at 11 bases. J lost 10 bases, V lost 0 bases, and 3 bases had no gene match. This CDR3 has 15 residues. Germline V lookup: CDR1 SGHRS, CDR2 YFSETQ. CDR3 in DNA: TGCGCCAGCAGCTTGGAGGGGACAGGGGGATCACCCCTCCACTTT. This codes for CASSLEGTGGSPLHF. Looking up the rest from reference TRBV5-1 and TRBJ1-6 gives the full variable domain: KAGVTQTPRYLIKTRGQQVTLSCSPISGHRSVSWYQQTPGQGLQFLFEYFSETQRNKGNFPGRFSGRQFSNSRSEMNVSTLELGDSALYLCASSLEGTGGSPLHFGNGTRLTVT.